This T cell receptor (beta chain) was obtained from a study of response to subunit inactivated influenza vaccine. The ends were cut back, 10 bases at V and 1 base at J, with 13 bases in the middle. The length of the CDR3 is 13 residues. CDR1 is SGHDN and CDR2 is FVKESK in the germline V gene. TCRdb re-analysed the RT-PCR reads in MiXCR, keeping a single row per CDR3 protein. The repertoire has 450,000 to 550,000 distinct CDR3 sequences, over 25% of them found once; the top ten carry around 1.8%. This receptor was taken from a man in his fifties who received an inactivated influenza vaccine. Sequenced here: CD4+ T cells sorted from PBMCs, sampled 5 days after vaccination. This chain links TRBV14 with TRBJ2-5, with D possibly matching TRBD1 (6 bases). CDR3 DNA: TGTGCCACCAACAGGGTTGGCCAAGAGACCCAGTACTTC. It is translated as CATNRVGQETQYF.